A single sample gave rise to the 2 T cell receptor beta chains below, sequenced in a study of blood T cells in healthy people across ages. A J-beta primer mix and a sample-barcoded 5' primer were used in a second PCR of roughly 7 to 12 cycles. In TCRdb, the 5' RACE reads were re-called with MiXCR into one record per CDR3 protein. The sample includes about a million distinct CDR3 sequences, 45% to 60% of them seen just once. The sequenced material came from blood. The receptors were gathered from a woman aged 60-75 years in good health.

The chain couples TRBV20-1 to TRBJ2-2; 8 positions agree with TRBD2. Trimming removed 2 bases from V and 5 bases from J; junction bases left unmatched: 10. The CDR3 contains 16 residues. Germline CDR1 reads DFQATT; CDR2 reads SNEGSKA (reference sequence). CDR3 DNA: TGCAGTGCTAGAAGGAGAGCGGGAGTAATGACCGGGGAGCTGTTTTTT. Translating it yields CSARRRAGVMTGELFF.

V is TRBV9 and J is TRBJ2-1, with 8 bases lining up with TRBD2. The CDR3 spans 16 residues. Germline V gives CDR1 SGDLS, CDR2 YYNGEE. V was pared by 1 base and J by 0 bases, with 3 bases of the junction left unmatched. The CDR3 nucleotides read TGTGCCAGCAGCGTAAGTAGCGGGAACTCCTACAATGAGCAGTTCTTC. Its protein product is CASSVSSGNSYNEQFF.